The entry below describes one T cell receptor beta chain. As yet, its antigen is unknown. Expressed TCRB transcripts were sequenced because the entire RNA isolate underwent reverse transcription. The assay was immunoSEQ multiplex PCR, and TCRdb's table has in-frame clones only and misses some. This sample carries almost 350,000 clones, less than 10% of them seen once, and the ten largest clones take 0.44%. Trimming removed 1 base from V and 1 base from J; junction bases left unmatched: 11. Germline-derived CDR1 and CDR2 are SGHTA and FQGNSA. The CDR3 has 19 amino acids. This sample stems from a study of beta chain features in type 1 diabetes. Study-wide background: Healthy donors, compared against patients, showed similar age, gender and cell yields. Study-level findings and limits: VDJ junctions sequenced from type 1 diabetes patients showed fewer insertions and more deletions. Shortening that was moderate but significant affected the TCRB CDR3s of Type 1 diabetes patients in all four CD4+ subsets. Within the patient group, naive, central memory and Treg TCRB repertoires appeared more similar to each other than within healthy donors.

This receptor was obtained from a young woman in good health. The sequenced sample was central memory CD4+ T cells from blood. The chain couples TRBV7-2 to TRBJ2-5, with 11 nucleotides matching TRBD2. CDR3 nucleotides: TGTGCCAGCAGCTTAGTAGCGGGGGCTAGCGGGAGGAGCCAAGAGACCCAGTACTTC. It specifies CASSLVAGASGRSQETQYF.